Listed here is a single T cell receptor beta chain. TCRdb keeps only in-frame clones here, not all; method: immunoSEQ multiplex PCR. The sample shows 50,000 to 75,000 clones, approximately 93% of them seen only once. This record comes from a study of OX40 agonist ivuxolimab in advanced cancers. Study-level information: Intravenous ivuxolimab at 0.01 to 10 mg/kg was given to patients every 2 weeks. Prior checkpoint blockade (anti-PD-1, anti-PD-L1 or anti-CTLA-4) was permitted; approximately 40% had it.

With V trimmed by 3 bases and J by 7 bases, 8 bases remained unmatched. This CDR3 comprises 15 residues. Germline V gene data show CDR1 as SGHAT and CDR2 as FQNNGV. This sequence joins TRBV11-2 and TRBJ2-2; 7 positions agree with TRBD1. Sequencing was performed on CD4+ or CD8+ T cells sorted from blood, taken in a trial of the OX40 agonist ivuxolimab. The TCR comes from an adult with an advanced solid tumor such as melanoma, head and neck, liver or kidney cancer. CDR3 sequence reads: CASSLRGPLGGELFF. CDR3 nucleotides: TGTGCCAGCAGCTTGAGGGGGCCATTGGGCGGGGAGCTGTTTTTT.